These T cell receptor beta chains were read from a single sample in a study of T cell changes during pregnancy in multiple sclerosis. This table comes from immunoSEQ multiplex PCR, and its TCRdb copy is limited to in-frame clones, with some not included. The sample consists of fewer than 60,000 clones, 90% of them appearing once. The specimen comprised peripheral blood, sampled in the third trimester of pregnancy. The origin of the receptors is a female donor in good health, enrolled as a control in a pregnancy study. Each CDR3 is given with its conserved first and last residue. D genes are given only for firm matches. Expanded clones get a size class; other rows say once, few or many, or leave the size out.

d_call j_call clone_size v_call cdr3_nt cdr3_aa
. TRBJ2-1 . TRBV4-2 TGTGCCAGCAGCCAAGATTTAAACTCCTACAATGAGCAGTTCTTC CASSQDLNSYNEQFF
TRBD2 TRBJ2-3 once TRBV6-4 TGTGCCAGCAGCAGACTAGCGGGAGGTACAGATACGCAGTATTTT CASSRLAGGTDTQYF
. TRBJ1-2 . TRBV6-5 TGTGCCAGCAGTTACGGGGGGGTTCCTGGCTACGCCTTC CASSYGGVPGYAF
. TRBJ2-7 . TRBV5-4 TGTGCCAGCAGCTTGGGCCGAGTCTCCTACGAGCAGTACTTC CASSLGRVSYEQYF
. TRBJ1-1 . TRBV4-1 TGCGCCAGCAGCCACGCGGGGGCCACGAACACTGAAGCTTTCTTT CASSHAGATNTEAFF
TRBD1 TRBJ1-1 . TRBV30 TGTGCCTGGAGTGTACTGAACAGGGGTAACACTGAAGCTTTCTTT CAWSVLNRGNTEAFF
. TRBJ2-7 once TRBV19 TGTGCCAGTAGTATTGTAGTGAACGGCGAGCAGTACTTC CASSIVVNGEQYF
. TRBJ1-2 . TRBV6-6 TGTGCCAGCAGTTACGGAGGAAGCTCCTATGGCTACACCTTC CASSYGGSSYGYTF
. TRBJ1-6 . TRBV4-3 TGCGCCAGCAGCCAAAGGACAGATAGCTCCTATAATTCACCCCTCCACTTT CASSQRTDSSYNSPLHF
. TRBJ2-5 . TRBV6-6 TGTGCCAGCAGTTACTCGAGGGTTCAAGAGACCCAGTACTTC CASSYSRVQETQYF
TRBD1 TRBJ1-2 . TRBV30 TGTGCCTACTTACAGGGGAGATATGGCTACACCTTC CAYLQGRYGYTF
TRBD2 TRBJ2-1 . TRBV10-3 TGTGCCATCAGTGTAGGTTCCGGACTAGCGGAAAGTATACACTCCTACAATGAGCAGTTCTTC CAISVGSGLAESIHSYNEQFF
TRBD2 TRBJ2-5 . TRBV25-1 TGTGCCAGTCAGACTAGCGGGGGGTCTGGGACCCAGTACTTC CASQTSGGSGTQYF
. TRBJ2-7 . TRBV6-1 TGTGCCAGCAGGGGCTTGGGGGGTAATAGCTACGAGCAGTACTTC CASRGLGGNSYEQYF
. TRBJ1-2 few TRBV7-2 TGTGCCAGCAGCCAGGACAGCTACTATGGCTACACCTTC CASSQDSYYGYTF
TRBD2 TRBJ2-3 . TRBV7-9 TGTGCCAGCAGCTTAGGCTCCCTAGCGGGACTCACAGATACGCAGTATTTT CASSLGSLAGLTDTQYF
. TRBJ2-3 . TRBV6-4 TGTGCCAGCAGCCCTTACCCTCCGGGACAAGGCGCAGATACGCAGTATTTT CASSPYPPGQGADTQYF
TRBD2 TRBJ2-6 . TRBV5-4 TGTGCCAGCAGGCGGGGACTAGCGGATCTCTCTGGGGCCAACGTCCTGACTTTC CASRRGLADLSGANVLTF
TRBD1 TRBJ2-3 . TRBV11-3 TGTGCCAGCACCCGATCCAGGGGGCAGGCAGATACGCAGTATTTT CASTRSRGQADTQYF
. TRBJ1-6 . TRBV7-2 TGTGCCAGCACCAAAGGGGTTCTCTCCCCCCTCCACTTT CASTKGVLSPLHF
TRBD1 TRBJ1-1 . TRBV11-2 TGTGCCAGCAGCTTAGGCACCAGGGGGCGGCTCACTGAAGCTTTCTTT CASSLGTRGRLTEAFF
. TRBJ1-5 . TRBV21-1 TGTGCCAGCAGCGAGTTCCCGGACAGGGCGCCGCCGATAGATCAGCCCCAGCATTTT CASSEFPDRAPPIDQPQHF
. TRBJ2-7 . TRBV7-9 TGTGCCAGCAGCTTAGGGGACTCGTACGAGCAGTACTTC CASSLGDSYEQYF
TRBD1 TRBJ1-1 . TRBV7-8 TGTGCCAGCAGCCTGTTCGACAGGGTTGGCACTGAAGCTTTCTTT CASSLFDRVGTEAFF
. TRBJ1-1 . TRBV30 TGTGCCGGTGATGGTCGGGGAATGAACACTGAAGCTTTCTTT CAGDGRGMNTEAFF
. TRBJ2-3 . TRBV30 TGTGCCTGGAGCGGGACACCGATGGAGGATACGCAGTATTTT CAWSGTPMEDTQYF
. TRBJ1-1 . TRBV11-2 TGTGCCAGCAGCGTGGACAGAAACACTGAAGCTTTCTTT CASSVDRNTEAFF
. TRBJ1-4 . TRBV18 TGTGCCACAAGGCGGGGGTCCATAGATGAAAAACTGTTTTTT CATRRGSIDEKLFF
. TRBJ2-3 . TRBV27 TGTGCCAGCAGTTTCGCGCATAGAACAGATACGCAGTATTTT CASSFAHRTDTQYF
TRBD2 TRBJ2-1 . TRBV7-2 TGTGCCAGCAGCTTCCGACTAGCGCCGAACAATGAGCAGTTCTTC CASSFRLAPNNEQFF
. TRBJ1-2 . TRBV6-5 TGTGCCAGCAGTTACTCGGGTATCGGGAATGGCTACACCTTC CASSYSGIGNGYTF
. TRBJ2-7 . TRBV2 TGTGCCAGCACAGCGCCCGCCTACGAGCAGTACTTC CASTAPAYEQYF
. TRBJ2-1 . TRBV7-6 TGTGCCAGCAGCTTACCGGGGAATGAGCAGTTCTTC CASSLPGNEQFF
. TRBJ1-4 . TRBV19 TGTGCCAGTAGTAAGAACCCTAGTGAAAAACTGTTTTTT CASSKNPSEKLFF
. TRBJ2-5 once TRBV7-2 TGTGCCAGCAGCTTAGCCGGAGGAGAGACCCAGTACTTC CASSLAGGETQYF
TRBD1 TRBJ1-4 . TRBV11-3 TGTGCCAGCAGCCTGACAGGGGGCGATGAAAAACTGTTTTTT CASSLTGGDEKLFF